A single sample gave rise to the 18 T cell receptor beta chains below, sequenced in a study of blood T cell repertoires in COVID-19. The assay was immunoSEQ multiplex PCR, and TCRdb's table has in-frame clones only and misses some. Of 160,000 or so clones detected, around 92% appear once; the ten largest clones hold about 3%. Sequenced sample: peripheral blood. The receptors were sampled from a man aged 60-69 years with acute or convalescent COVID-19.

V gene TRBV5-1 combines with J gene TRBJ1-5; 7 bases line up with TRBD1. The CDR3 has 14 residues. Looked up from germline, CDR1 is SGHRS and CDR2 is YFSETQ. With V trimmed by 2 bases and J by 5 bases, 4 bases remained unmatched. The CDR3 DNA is TGCGCCAGCAGCTTAACAGGGGACCATCAGCCCCAGCATTTT. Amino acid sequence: CASSLTGDHQPQHF. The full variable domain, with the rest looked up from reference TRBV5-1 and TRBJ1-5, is KAGVTQTPRYLIKTRGQQVTLSCSPISGHRSVSWYQQTPGQGLQFLFEYFSETQRNKGNFPGRFSGRQFSNSRSEMNVSTLELGDSALYLCASSLTGDHQPQHFGDGTRLSIL.

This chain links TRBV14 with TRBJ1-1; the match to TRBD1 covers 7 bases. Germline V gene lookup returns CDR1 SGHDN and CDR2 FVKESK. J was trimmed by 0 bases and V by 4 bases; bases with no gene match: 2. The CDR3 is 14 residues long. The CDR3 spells CASSLQGMNTEAFF. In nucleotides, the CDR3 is TGTGCCAGCAGCCTACAGGGGATGAACACTGAAGCTTTCTTT.

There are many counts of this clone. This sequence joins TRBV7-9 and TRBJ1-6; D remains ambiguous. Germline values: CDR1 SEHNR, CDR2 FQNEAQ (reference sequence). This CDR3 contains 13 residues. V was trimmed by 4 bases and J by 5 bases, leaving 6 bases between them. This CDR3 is CASSSQNNSPLHF. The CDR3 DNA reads TGTGCCAGCAGCTCACAAAATAATTCACCCCTCCACTTT.

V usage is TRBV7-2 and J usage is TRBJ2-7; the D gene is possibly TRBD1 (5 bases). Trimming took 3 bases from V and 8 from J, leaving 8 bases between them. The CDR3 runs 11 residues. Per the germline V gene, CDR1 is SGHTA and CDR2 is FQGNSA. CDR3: CASSFRAQQYF. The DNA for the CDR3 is TGTGCCAGCAGCTTCAGGGCTCAGCAGTACTTC.

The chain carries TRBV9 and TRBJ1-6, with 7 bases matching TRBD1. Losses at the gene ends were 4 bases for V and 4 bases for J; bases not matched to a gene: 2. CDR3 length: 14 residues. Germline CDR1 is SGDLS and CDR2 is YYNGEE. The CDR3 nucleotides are TGTGCCAGCAGCCAGGGACAGTATAATTCACCCCTCCACTTT. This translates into CASSQGQYNSPLHF.

For the CDR3, the DNA is TGTGCCAGCAGCCAAAAGTTTATAGCTTCATATAATTCACCCCTCCACTTT. Its translation: CASSQKFIASYNSPLHF. This chain uses TRBV4-2 with TRBJ1-6; D gene ambiguous. Looked up from germline, CDR1 is LGHNA and CDR2 is YNFKEQ. The CDR3 is made up of 17 amino acids. Trimming pared 2 bases from V and 4 bases from J, leaving 15 bases between.

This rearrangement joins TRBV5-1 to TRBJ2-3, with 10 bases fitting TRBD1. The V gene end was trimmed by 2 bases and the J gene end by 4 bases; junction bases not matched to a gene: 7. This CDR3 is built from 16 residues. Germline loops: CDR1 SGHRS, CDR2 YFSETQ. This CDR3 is CASSFLSGQGADTQYF. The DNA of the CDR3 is TGCGCCAGCAGCTTCTTGAGCGGACAGGGGGCAGATACGCAGTATTTT.

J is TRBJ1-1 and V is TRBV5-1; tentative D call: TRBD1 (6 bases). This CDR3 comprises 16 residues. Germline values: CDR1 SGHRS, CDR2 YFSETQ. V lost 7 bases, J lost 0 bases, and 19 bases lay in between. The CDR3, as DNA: TGCGCCAGCTGCCCGGGACAAAGGGAGATGAACACTGAAGCTTTCTTT. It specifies CASCPGQREMNTEAFF.

CDR3 amino acids: CASSSYRDSPNEQFF. Written as DNA, the CDR3 is TGTGCCAGCAGCTCCTACCGGGACTCCCCCAATGAGCAGTTCTTC. The chain is built from TRBV7-9 and TRBJ2-1, with D tentatively TRBD2 (6 bases). Germline CDR1 is SEHNR and CDR2 is FQNEAQ (reference sequence). V lost 4 bases and J lost 6, with 16 bases in between. The CDR3 runs to 15 residues.

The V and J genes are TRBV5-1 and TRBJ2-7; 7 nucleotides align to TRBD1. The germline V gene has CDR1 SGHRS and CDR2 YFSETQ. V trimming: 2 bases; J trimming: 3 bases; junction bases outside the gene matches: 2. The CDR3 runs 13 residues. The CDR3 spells CASSLQGYYEQYF. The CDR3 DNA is TGCGCCAGCAGCTTACAGGGGTACTACGAGCAGTACTTC. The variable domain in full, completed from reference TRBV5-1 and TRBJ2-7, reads KAGVTQTPRYLIKTRGQQVTLSCSPISGHRSVSWYQQTPGQGLQFLFEYFSETQRNKGNFPGRFSGRQFSNSRSEMNVSTLELGDSALYLCASSLQGYYEQYFGPGTRLTVT.

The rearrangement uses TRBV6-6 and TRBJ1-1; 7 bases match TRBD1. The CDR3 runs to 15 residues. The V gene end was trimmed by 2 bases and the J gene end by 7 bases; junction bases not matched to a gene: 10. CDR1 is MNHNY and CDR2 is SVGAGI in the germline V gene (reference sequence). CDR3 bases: TGTGCCAGCAGTTACCAAGCTACAGGGGATGGTGAAGCTTTCTTT. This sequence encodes CASSYQATGDGEAFF.

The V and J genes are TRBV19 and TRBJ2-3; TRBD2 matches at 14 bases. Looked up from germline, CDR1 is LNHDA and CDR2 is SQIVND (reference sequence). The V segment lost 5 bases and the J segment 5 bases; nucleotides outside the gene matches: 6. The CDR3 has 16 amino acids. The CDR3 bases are TGTGCCAGTAGTCCCCGGACTAGCGGGGGGAAAGATACGCAGTATTTT. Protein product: CASSPRTSGGKDTQYF. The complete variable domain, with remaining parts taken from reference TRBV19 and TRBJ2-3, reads DGGITQSPKYLFRKEGQNVTLSCEQNLNHDAMYWYRQDPGQGLRLIYYSQIVNDFQKGDIAEGYSVSREKKESFPLTVTSAQKNPTAFYLCASSPRTSGGKDTQYFGPGTRLTVL.

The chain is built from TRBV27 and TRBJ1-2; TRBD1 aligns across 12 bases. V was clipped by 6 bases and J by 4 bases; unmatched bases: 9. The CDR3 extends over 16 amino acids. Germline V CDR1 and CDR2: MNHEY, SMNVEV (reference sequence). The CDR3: CASSPSGTGGVYGYTF. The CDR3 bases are TGTGCCAGCAGCCCATCCGGGACAGGGGGCGTCTATGGCTACACCTTC.

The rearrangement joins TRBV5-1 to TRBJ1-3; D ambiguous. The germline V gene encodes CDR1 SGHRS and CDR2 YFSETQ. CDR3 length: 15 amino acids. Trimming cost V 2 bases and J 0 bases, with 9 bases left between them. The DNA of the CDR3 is TGCGCCAGCAGCTTCGACATAGTCTCTGGAAACACCATATATTTT. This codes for CASSFDIVSGNTIYF.

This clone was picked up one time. For the CDR3, the DNA is TGTGCCAGCAGCTTGGACGGGACACCGGTCTACGAGCAGTACTTC. Protein: CASSLDGTPVYEQYF. V gene TRBV5-6 combines with J gene TRBJ2-7, with D perhaps matching TRBD1 (6 bases). CDR1 and CDR2 (germline): SGHDT, YYEEEE. The CDR3 loop spans 15 amino acids. V lost 0 bases and J lost 3, with 13 bases in between.

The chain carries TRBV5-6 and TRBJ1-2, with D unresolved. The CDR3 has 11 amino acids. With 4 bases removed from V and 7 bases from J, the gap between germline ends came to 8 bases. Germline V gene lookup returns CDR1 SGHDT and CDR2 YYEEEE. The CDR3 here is CASSRTGGYTF. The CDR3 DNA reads TGTGCCAGCAGCCGTACGGGTGGCTACACCTTC.

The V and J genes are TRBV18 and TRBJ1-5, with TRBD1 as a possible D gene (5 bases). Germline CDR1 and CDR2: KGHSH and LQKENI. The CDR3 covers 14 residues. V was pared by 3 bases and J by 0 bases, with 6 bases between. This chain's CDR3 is CASSPQGSNQPQHF. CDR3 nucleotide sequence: TGTGCCAGCTCACCCCAGGGTAGCAATCAGCCCCAGCATTTT.

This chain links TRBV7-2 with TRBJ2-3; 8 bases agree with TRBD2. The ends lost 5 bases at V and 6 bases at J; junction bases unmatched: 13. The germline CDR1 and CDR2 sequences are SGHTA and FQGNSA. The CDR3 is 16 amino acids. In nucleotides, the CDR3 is TGTGCCAGCAGCCCCACCGGGGGGGCCGCCTCGGATACGCAGTATTTT. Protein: CASSPTGGAASDTQYF.